This record concerns one T cell receptor beta chain sequence. This sample was taken from a study of blood T cell repertoires in COVID-19. For the study at large: The United States, Italy and Spain supplied acute and convalescent COVID-19 samples.

Germline loops: CDR1 MNHEY, CDR2 SVGAGI. The CDR3 totals 16 residues. Trimming shortened V by 0 bases and J by 2 bases, and 13 bases separated the two germline ends. Original analysis: Quantification of nucleated cells was approximated via reference gene primer amplification. The protocol was immunoSEQ multiplex PCR, while the TCRdb copy is restricted to in-frame clones and leaves out a portion. That table furnishes V, J and clone size, whereas the DNA furnished D and trimming. The sample shows approximately 26,000 clones, approximately 77% of them seen only once. Sample: peripheral blood. This sequence originates from a man older than 75 with active or convalescent COVID-19. V gene TRBV6-5 combines with J gene TRBJ1-2; no clear D. The DNA of the CDR3 is TGTGCCAGCAGTTACTCTATACCTAATCTCAACTATGGCTACACCTTC. Its protein is CASSYSIPNLNYGYTF.